The rows below give T cell receptor beta chains drawn from one sample of a study of blood T cell repertoires in COVID-19. Produced via immunoSEQ multiplex PCR; TCRdb's table is partial and in-frame only. The sample comprises roughly 400,000 clones, 70% to 90% of which are singletons, and roughly 1.9% rests with the top ten. The sequenced material came from PBMCs or T cells enriched from blood (not recorded which). Receptors originate from a woman aged 40 to 50 with acute COVID-19. Each CDR3 is given with its conserved first and last residue. A D gene is named only where the DNA matches it firmly. The size of a clone is reported for some rows only, either as once, few or many, or as a class for expanded clones.

D gene	clone size	V gene	J gene	CDR3 DNA	CDR3 protein
TRBD2	once	TRBV7-2	TRBJ2-5	TGTGCCAGCAGCTCAAAAGGGACTAGCGGGAAGAACCCAGAGACCCAGTACTTC	CASSSKGTSGKNPETQYF
TRBD2	-	TRBV6-5	TRBJ2-5	TGTGCCAGCAATCCAGCGGGGGGGTTAGAGACCCAGTACTTC	CASNPAGGLETQYF
-	-	TRBV14	TRBJ2-3	TGTGCCAGCAGCCAAGTCGCTCGGCGGGGCACAGATACGCAGTATTTT	CASSQVARRGTDTQYF
TRBD2	once	TRBV12-5	TRBJ2-2	TGTGCTAGTGGTTTTGTAGCGGGGGGCCCCGGGGAGCTGTTTTTT	CASGFVAGGPGELFF
TRBD1	-	TRBV12-3/TRBV12-4	TRBJ1-1	TGTGCCAGCAGTCCCCGACAGGGGGCGGAAGCTTTCTTT	CASSPRQGAEAFF
-	-	TRBV3-1/TRBV3-2	TRBJ2-1	TGTGCCAGCAGCCAAGATTCCCAGCGGCCCTACAATGAGCAGTTCTTC	CASSQDSQRPYNEQFF
TRBD1	-	TRBV5-5	TRBJ1-5	TGTGCCAGCAGCTCGAATACAGGGGGCCAGCCCCAGCATTTT	CASSSNTGGQPQHF
TRBD1	-	TRBV5-1	TRBJ2-5	TGCGCCAGCAGCGGTGGGGACAGGGGAGGAGAGACCCAGTACTTC	CASSGGDRGGETQYF
-	-	TRBV3-1/TRBV3-2	TRBJ1-3	TGTGCCAGCAGCCAAGATCTTCAGCGGGGCAGCTCTGGAAACACCATATATTTT	CASSQDLQRGSSGNTIYF
TRBD1	-	TRBV7-9	TRBJ1-2	TGTGCCAGCAGCTTAGTGGGACAGAAAAATTATGGCTACACCTTC	CASSLVGQKNYGYTF
TRBD2	-	TRBV11-2	TRBJ2-1	TGTGCCAGCAGCTCTAGCGGGGGGGCTTACAATGAGCAGTTCTTC	CASSSSGGAYNEQFF
TRBD1	-	TRBV5-1	TRBJ1-4	TGCGCCAGCAGCTTGGACAGGGGGGATGAAAAACTGTTTTTT	CASSLDRGDEKLFF
TRBD2	-	TRBV2	TRBJ2-7	TGTGCCAGCAGGGACATCGGACTAGCGGGGACTCCTACCTACGAGCAGTACTTC	CASRDIGLAGTPTYEQYF
-	-	TRBV6-6	TRBJ1-2	TGTGCCAGCAGTTACTCGATCAGGGGTGACAACTATGGCTACACCTTC	CASSYSIRGDNYGYTF
-	-	TRBV14	TRBJ2-2	TGTGCCAGCAGCCCCCAGCGGGCGAACACCGGGGAGCTGTTTTTT	CASSPQRANTGELFF
TRBD1	-	TRBV6-5	TRBJ1-5	TGTGCCAGCAGTCGAGGGACAGGGAATCAGCCCCAGCATTTT	CASSRGTGNQPQHF
TRBD1	-	TRBV18	TRBJ2-1	TGTGCCAGCTCACCAACGGGACAGGCATACAATGAGCAGTTCTTC	CASSPTGQAYNEQFF
TRBD1	-	TRBV6-1	TRBJ1-1	TGTGCCAGCAGTGAACCCGGGACAGGGAGTCCTGAAGCTTTCTTT	CASSEPGTGSPEAFF
-	-	TRBV4-1	TRBJ2-7	TGCGCCAGCAGCCAAGATCGTCCTCGGGGAGCTCTCTCCTACGAGCAGTACTTC	CASSQDRPRGALSYEQYF
-	-	TRBV27	TRBJ2-7	TGTGCCAGCAGTTTATGGACCGAACAGGCGATTCCCTACGAGCAGTACTTC	CASSLWTEQAIPYEQYF
TRBD1	-	TRBV7-8	TRBJ1-2	TGTGCCAGCAGCTTAGTGGACAGGAACTATGGCTACACCTTC	CASSLVDRNYGYTF
-	-	TRBV7-8	TRBJ1-1	TGTGCCAGCAGCCCACTAGGGGACACTCTTGAAGCTTTCTTT	CASSPLGDTLEAFF
-	once	TRBV6-5	TRBJ1-1	TGTGCCAGCTCACAGGGGAACACTGAAGCTTTCTTT	CASSQGNTEAFF
-	-	TRBV2	TRBJ2-5	TGTGCCAGCAGAGGAGCGCCTCAAGAGACCCAGTACTTC	CASRGAPQETQYF
-	-	TRBV2	TRBJ1-6	TGTGCCAGCAGTGTAGGGGGTAGCTCCTATAATTCACCCCTCCACTTT	CASSVGGSSYNSPLHF
-	-	TRBV10-3	TRBJ1-5	TGTGCCATCAGTGAGGGGGGGGGAAGACAGCCCCAGCATTTT	CAISEGGGRQPQHF
-	-	TRBV4-1	TRBJ1-1	TGCGCCAGCAGCCGGGCACCGAACACTGAAGCTTTCTTT	CASSRAPNTEAFF
-	-	TRBV24-1	TRBJ2-5	TGTGCCACCAGTGGCCGTAGGGGGGGACAAGAGACCCAGTACTTC	CATSGRRGGQETQYF
-	-	TRBV5-4	TRBJ1-2	TGTGCCAGCAGCTTGGCCGGGACAACTAACTATGGCTACACCTTC	CASSLAGTTNYGYTF
TRBD1	-	TRBV4-1	TRBJ1-2	TGCGCCAGCAGCCAAGTGGGACAGAAGAACTATGGCTACACCTTC	CASSQVGQKNYGYTF